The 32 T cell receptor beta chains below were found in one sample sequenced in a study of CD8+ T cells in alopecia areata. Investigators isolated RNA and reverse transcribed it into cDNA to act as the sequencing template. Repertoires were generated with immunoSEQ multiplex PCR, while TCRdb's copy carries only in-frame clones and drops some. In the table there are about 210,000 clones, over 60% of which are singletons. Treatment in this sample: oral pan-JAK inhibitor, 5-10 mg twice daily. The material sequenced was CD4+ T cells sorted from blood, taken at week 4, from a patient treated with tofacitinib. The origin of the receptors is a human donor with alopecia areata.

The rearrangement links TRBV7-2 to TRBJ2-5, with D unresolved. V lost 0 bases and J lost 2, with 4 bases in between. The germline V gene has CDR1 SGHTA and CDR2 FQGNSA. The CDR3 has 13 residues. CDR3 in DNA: TGTGCCAGCAGCTTAGCGAGGCAAGAGACCCAGTACTTC. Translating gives CASSLARQETQYF.

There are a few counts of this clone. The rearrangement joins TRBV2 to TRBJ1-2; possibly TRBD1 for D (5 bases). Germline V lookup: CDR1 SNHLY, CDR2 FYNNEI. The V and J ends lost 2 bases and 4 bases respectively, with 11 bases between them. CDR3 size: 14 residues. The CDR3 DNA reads TGTGCCAGCAGTGAATCAGGGCCGTTCTATGGCTACACCTTC. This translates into CASSESGPFYGYTF.

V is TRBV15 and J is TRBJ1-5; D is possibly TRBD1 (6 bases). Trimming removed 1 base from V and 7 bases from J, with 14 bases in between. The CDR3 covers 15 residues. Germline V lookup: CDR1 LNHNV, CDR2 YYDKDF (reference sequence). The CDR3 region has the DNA TGTGCCACCAGCAGAGCCCCACAGGGCCAACAGCCCCAGCATTTT. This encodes CATSRAPQGQQPQHF.

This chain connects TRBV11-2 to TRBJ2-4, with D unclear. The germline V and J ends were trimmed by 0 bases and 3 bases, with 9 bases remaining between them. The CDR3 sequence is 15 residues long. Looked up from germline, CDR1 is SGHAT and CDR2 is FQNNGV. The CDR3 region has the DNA TGTGCCAGCAGCTTAGAAGGGTTTGGCAAAAACATTCAGTACTTC. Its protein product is CASSLEGFGKNIQYF.

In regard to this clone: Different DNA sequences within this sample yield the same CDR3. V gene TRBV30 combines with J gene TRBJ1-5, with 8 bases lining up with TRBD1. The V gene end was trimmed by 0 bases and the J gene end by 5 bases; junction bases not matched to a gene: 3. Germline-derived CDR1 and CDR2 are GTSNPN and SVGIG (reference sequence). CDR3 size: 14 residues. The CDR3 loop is CAWSVLTGDQPQHF. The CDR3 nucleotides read TGTGCCTGGAGTGTCCTGACAGGGGATCAGCCCCAGCATTTT.

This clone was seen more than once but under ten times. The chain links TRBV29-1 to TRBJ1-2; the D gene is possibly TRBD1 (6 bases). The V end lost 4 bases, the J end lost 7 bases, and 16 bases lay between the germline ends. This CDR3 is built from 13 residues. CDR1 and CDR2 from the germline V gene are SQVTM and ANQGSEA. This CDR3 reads CSVVTGRGRGYTF. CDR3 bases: TGCAGCGTTGTGACAGGACGCGGACGTGGCTACACCTTC.

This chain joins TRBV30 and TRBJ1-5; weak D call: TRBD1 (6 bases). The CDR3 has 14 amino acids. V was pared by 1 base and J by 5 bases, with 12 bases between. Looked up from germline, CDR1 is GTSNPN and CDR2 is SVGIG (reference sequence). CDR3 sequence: CAWSGPGGHQPQHF. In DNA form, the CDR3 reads TGTGCCTGGAGTGGCCCCGGGGGGCATCAGCCCCAGCATTTT.

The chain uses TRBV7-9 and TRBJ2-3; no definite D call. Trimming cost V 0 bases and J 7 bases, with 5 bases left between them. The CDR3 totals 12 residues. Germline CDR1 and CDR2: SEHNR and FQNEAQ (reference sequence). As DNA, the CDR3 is TGTGCCAGCAGCTTAGCTGGCTATACGCAGTATTTT. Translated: CASSLAGYTQYF.

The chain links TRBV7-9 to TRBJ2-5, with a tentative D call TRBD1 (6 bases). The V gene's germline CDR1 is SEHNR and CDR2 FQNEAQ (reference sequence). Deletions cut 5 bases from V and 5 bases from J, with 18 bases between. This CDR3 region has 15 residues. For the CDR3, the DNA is TGTGCCAGCAGCCGAGGTGCAGGGGCGGTGGAGACCCAGTACTTC. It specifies CASSRGAGAVETQYF.

The CDR3 coding sequence is TGTGCCGTCGGCGGGGGCGCGGCCACCGGGGAGCTGTTTTTT. Its translation is CAVGGGAATGELFF. The J gene is TRBJ2-2, the V gene TRBV6-6; D might be TRBD2 (7 bases). This CDR3 is built from 14 residues. Between the trimmed V and J ends, which lost 11 bases and 4 bases, there was a span of 17 bases. Germline CDR1 reads MNHNY; CDR2 reads SVGAGI (reference sequence).

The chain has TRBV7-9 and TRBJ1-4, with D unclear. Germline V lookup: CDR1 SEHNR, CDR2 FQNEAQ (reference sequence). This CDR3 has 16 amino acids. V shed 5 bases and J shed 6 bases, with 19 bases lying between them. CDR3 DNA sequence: TGTGCCAGCAGCCCACCAAATCGAAGTGGTGATGAAAAACTGTTTTTT. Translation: CASSPPNRSGDEKLFF.

The CDR3 coding sequence is TGCGCCAGCACCACATGCCGGACTTTAAACTACGAGCAGTACTTC. Translated, it gives CASTTCRTLNYEQYF. This rearrangement joins TRBV23-1 to TRBJ2-7; D might be TRBD2 (5 bases). TRBV23-1 is an open reading frame whose function is uncertain. V was shortened by 7 bases and J by 3 bases, with 19 bases between the two germline ends. CDR3 length: 15 amino acids.

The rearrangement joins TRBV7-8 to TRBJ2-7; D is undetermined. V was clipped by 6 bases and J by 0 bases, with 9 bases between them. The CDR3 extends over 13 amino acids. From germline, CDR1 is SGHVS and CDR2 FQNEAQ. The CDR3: CASSPRVSYEQYF. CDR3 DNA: TGTGCCAGCAGTCCTAGGGTCTCCTACGAGCAGTACTTC.

Here the CDR3 reads CAWSVRFTDTQYF. CDR3 nucleotides: TGTGCCTGGAGTGTCAGGTTCACAGATACGCAGTATTTT. V and J are TRBV30 and TRBJ2-3; D call uncertain. V was trimmed by 0 bases and J by 2 bases, leaving 6 bases between them. There are 13 residues in the CDR3. Looked up from germline, CDR1 is GTSNPN and CDR2 is SVGIG (reference sequence). The complete variable domain, with remaining parts taken from reference TRBV30 and TRBJ2-3, reads SQTIHQWPATLVQPVGSPLSLECTVEGTSNPNLYWYRQAAGRGLQLLFYSVGIGQISSEVPQNLSASRPQDRQFILSSKKLLLSDSGFYLCAWSVRFTDTQYFGPGTRLTVL.

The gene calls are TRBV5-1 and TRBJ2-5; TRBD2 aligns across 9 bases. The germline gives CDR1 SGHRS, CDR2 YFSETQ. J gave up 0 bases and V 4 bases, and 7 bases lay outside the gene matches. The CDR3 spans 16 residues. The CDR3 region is CASSLHAGGNQETQYF. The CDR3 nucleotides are TGCGCCAGCAGCCTCCACGCGGGGGGGAACCAAGAGACCCAGTACTTC.

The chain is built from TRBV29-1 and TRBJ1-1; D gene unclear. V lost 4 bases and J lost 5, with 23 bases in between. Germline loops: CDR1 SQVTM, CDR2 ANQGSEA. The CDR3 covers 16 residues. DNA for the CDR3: TGCAGCGTTGGGGAGGTGCGGAGACGGCAGAGGACTGAAGCTTTCTTT. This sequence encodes CSVGEVRRRQRTEAFF.

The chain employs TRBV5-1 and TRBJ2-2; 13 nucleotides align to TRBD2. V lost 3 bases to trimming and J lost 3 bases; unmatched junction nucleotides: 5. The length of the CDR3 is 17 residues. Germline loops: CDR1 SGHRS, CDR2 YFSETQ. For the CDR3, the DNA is TGCGCCAGCAGCTCCGAGGGACTAGCGGGGTACACCGGGGAGCTGTTTTTT. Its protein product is CASSSEGLAGYTGELFF.

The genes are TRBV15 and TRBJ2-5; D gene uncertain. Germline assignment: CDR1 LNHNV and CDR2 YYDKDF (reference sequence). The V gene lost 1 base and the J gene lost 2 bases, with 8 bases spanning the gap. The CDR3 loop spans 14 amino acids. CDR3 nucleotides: TGTGCCACCAGCAGAGCGCCAGCGCAAGAGACCCAGTACTTC. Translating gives CATSRAPAQETQYF.

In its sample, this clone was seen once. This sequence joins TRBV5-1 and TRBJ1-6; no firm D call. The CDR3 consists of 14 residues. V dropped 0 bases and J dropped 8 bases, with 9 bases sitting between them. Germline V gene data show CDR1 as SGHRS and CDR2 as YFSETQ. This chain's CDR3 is CASSLEGSDSPLHF. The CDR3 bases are TGCGCCAGCAGCTTGGAGGGCTCGGATTCACCCCTCCACTTT.

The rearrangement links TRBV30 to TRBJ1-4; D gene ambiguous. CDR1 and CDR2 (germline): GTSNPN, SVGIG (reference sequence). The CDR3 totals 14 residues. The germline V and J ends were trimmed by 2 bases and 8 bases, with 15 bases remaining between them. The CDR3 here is CAWSMSIYPEKLFF. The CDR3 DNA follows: TGTGCCTGGAGTATGTCGATTTATCCGGAAAAACTGTTTTTT.

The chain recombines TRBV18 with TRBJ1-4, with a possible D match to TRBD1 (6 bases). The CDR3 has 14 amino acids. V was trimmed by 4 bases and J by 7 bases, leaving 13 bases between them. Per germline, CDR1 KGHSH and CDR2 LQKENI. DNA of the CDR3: TGTGCCAGCTCACAAGGCAGGGGTGGTGAAAAACTGTTTTTT. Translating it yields CASSQGRGGEKLFF.

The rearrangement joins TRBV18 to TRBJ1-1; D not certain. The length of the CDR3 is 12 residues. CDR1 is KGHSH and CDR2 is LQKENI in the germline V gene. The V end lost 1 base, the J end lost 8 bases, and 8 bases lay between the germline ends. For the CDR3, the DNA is TGTGCCAGCTCACCACAAGGCCCCGAAGCTTTCTTT. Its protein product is CASSPQGPEAFF.

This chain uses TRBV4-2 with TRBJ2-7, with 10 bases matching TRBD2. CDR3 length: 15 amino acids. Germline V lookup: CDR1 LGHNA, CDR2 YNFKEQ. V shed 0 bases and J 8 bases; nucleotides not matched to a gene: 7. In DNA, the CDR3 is TGTGCCAGCAGCCAAGAGCGAGCGGGGGGGCTCAAGCAGTACTTC. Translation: CASSQERAGGLKQYF.

This CDR3 reads CASNVGDTGELFF. CDR3 coding DNA: TGTGCCAGCAATGTGGGGGACACCGGGGAGCTGTTTTTT. This chain connects TRBV11-2 to TRBJ2-2; D tentatively reads TRBD1 or TRBD2 (5 bases each). The germline CDR1 and CDR2 sequences are SGHAT and FQNNGV. Trimming took off 7 bases at V and 3 bases at J, with 9 bases between the two ends. The CDR3 has 13 residues.

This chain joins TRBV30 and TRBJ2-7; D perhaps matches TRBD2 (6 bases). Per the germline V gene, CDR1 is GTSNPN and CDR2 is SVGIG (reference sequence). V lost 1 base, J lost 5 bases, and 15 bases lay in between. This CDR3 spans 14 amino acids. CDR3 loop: CAWSGAGTFNEQYF. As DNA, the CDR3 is TGTGCCTGGAGTGGGGCGGGAACTTTCAACGAGCAGTACTTC.

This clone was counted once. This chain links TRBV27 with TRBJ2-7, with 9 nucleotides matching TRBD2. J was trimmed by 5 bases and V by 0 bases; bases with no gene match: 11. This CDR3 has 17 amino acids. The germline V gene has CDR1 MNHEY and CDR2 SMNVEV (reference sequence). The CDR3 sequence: CASSLSSLAGGQHEQYF. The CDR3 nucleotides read TGTGCCAGCAGTTTATCTTCACTGGCGGGGGGGCAGCACGAGCAGTACTTC.

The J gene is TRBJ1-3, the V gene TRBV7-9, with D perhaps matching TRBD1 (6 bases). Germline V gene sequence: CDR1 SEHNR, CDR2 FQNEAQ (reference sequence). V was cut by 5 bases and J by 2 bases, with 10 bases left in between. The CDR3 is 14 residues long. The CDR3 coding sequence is TGTGCCAGCAGCACGACAGGTCCTGGAAACACCATATATTTT. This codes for CASSTTGPGNTIYF.

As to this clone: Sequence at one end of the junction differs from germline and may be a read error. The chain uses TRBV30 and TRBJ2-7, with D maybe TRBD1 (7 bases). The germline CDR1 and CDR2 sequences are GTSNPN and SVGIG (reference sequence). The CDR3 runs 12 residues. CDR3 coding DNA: TGTGCCTGGAGTGTCCTTGGTCAGGGGGGAAACTTC. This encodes CAWSVLGQGGNF. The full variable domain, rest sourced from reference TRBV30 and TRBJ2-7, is SQTIHQWPATLVQPVGSPLSLECTVEGTSNPNLYWYRQAAGRGLQLLFYSVGIGQISSEVPQNLSASRPQDRQFILSSKKLLLSDSGFYLCAWSVLGQGGNFGPGTRLTVT.

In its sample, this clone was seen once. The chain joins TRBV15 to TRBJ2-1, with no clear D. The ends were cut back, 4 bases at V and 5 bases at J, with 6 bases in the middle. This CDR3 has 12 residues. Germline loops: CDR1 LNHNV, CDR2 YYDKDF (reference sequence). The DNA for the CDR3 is TGTGCCACCAGCACCCGGGACAATGAGCAGTTCTTC. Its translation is CATSTRDNEQFF.

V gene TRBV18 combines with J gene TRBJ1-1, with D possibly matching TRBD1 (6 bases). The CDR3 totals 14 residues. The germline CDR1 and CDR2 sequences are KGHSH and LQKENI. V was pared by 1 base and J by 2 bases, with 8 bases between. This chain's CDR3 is CASSPRRGNTEAFF. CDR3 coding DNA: TGTGCCAGCTCACCACGCAGGGGAAACACTGAAGCTTTCTTT.

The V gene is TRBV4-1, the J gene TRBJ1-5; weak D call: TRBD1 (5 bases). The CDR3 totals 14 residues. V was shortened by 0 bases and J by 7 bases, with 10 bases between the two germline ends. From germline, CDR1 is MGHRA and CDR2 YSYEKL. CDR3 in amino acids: CASSQDERDQPQHF. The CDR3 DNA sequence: TGCGCCAGCAGCCAAGATGAGAGGGACCAGCCCCAGCATTTT.

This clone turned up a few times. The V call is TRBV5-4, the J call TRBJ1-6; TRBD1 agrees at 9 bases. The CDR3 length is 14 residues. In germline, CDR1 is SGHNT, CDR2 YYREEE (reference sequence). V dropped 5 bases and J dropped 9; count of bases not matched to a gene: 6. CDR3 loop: CASRLTGGSSPLHF. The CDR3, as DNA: TGTGCCAGCAGATTAACAGGGGGCAGTTCACCCCTCCACTTT.